The 20 T cell receptor beta chains reported below all come from one sample, sequenced in a study of T-cell reconstitution after alpha-beta-depleted transplantation in children. A TCRbeta library incorporating unique molecular identifiers was prepared. MiXCR, run by TCRdb on the PCR reads, gives a single entry per CDR3 protein. The sample lists around 450,000 distinct CDR3 sequences; 8% to 11% were seen once. Here the sequenced sample was PBMCs, taken before TCRalphabeta/CD19-depleted stem cell transplant. Receptors originate from a child aged 2 to 10 with inherited bone marrow failure, due to receive a stem cell transplant.

This clonotype has ten or more counts. This chain joins TRBV27 and TRBJ1-2; D remains unclear. Germline V lookup: CDR1 MNHEY, CDR2 SMNVEV (reference sequence). The CDR3 has 14 residues. V was shortened by 8 bases and J by 3 bases, with 16 bases between the two germline ends. The CDR3 spells CASRPSGGHYGYTF. CDR3 in DNA: TGTGCCAGCCGTCCCTCTGGTGGCCACTATGGCTACACCTTC.

This clonotype was counted a few times. The V call is TRBV29-1, the J call TRBJ2-7; no clear D gene. CDR1 is SQVTM, CDR2 ANQGSEA, per germline. Trimming removed 7 bases at V and 5 bases at J, with 18 bases between. CDR3 length: 13 residues. The CDR3 DNA reads as TGCAGCGCTGAGAGTGTGGGGTTGAACGAGCAGTACTTC. Translation gives CSAESVGLNEQYF.

J is TRBJ2-1 and V is TRBV13; 9 bases are a match to TRBD1. The V gene's germline CDR1 is PRHDT and CDR2 FYEKMQ (reference sequence). The CDR3 spans 17 residues. J lost 5 bases, V lost 2 bases, and 10 bases had no gene match. CDR3 sequence: CASSLPPGQGIDNEQFF. The CDR3 region has the DNA TGTGCCAGCAGCTTACCACCAGGACAGGGGATCGACAATGAGCAGTTCTTC.

This clonotype was seen ten or more times. This chain uses TRBV6-2 or TRBV6-3 with TRBJ1-2; no clear D. This CDR3 comprises 14 residues. Germline CDR1 and CDR2: MNHEY and SVGEGT. V lost 5 bases, J lost 4 bases, and 14 bases lay in between. CDR3 residues: CASSDPFATYGYTF. CDR3 nucleotides: TGTGCCAGCAGTGACCCGTTCGCGACCTATGGCTACACCTTC.

In this sample, this clonotype turned up a few times. The rearrangement links TRBV2 to TRBJ2-7, with 7 nucleotides matching TRBD2. Per the germline V gene, CDR1 is SNHLY and CDR2 is FYNNEI. The CDR3 extends over 15 amino acids. V dropped 5 bases and J dropped 3; count of bases not matched to a gene: 10. Here the CDR3 reads CASSRDGGNGYEQYF. CDR3 in DNA: TGTGCCAGCAGTCGCGACGGGGGGAATGGCTACGAGCAGTACTTC. The full variable domain, rest sourced from reference TRBV2 and TRBJ2-7, is EPEVTQTPSHQVTQMGQEVILRCVPISNHLYFYWYRQILGQKVEFLVSFYNNEISEKSEIFDDQFSVERPDGSNFTLKIRSTKLEDSAMYFCASSRDGGNGYEQYFGPGTRLTVT.

A few counts support this clonotype. V and J are TRBV15 and TRBJ1-1; D is unresolved. This CDR3 has 13 amino acids. The germline CDR1 and CDR2 sequences are LNHNV and YYDKDF (reference sequence). Trimming shortened V by 1 base and J by 7 bases, and 10 bases separated the two germline ends. The CDR3 bases are TGTGCCACCAGCAGAGGATACATGGATGAAGCTTTCTTT. It codes for CATSRGYMDEAFF. Filled out from reference TRBV15 and TRBJ1-1, the complete variable domain reads DAMVIQNPRYQVTQFGKPVTLSCSQTLNHNVMYWYQQKSSQAPKLLFHYYDKDFNNEADTPDNFQSRRPNTSFCFLDIRSPGLGDTAMYLCATSRGYMDEAFFGQGTRLTVV.

This chain joins TRBV27 and TRBJ1-5; TRBD1 aligns across 7 bases. The ends lost 8 bases at V and 4 bases at J; junction bases unmatched: 11. This CDR3 has 15 amino acids. Germline CDR1 and CDR2: MNHEY and SMNVEV (reference sequence). The CDR3 DNA sequence: TGTGCCAGCCGACCTAGGACAGGCCCAAATCAGCCCCAGCATTTT. This codes for CASRPRTGPNQPQHF.

This clonotype was picked up many times. This chain connects TRBV11-2 to TRBJ1-2, with a possible D match to TRBD1 (5 bases). V lost 9 bases, J lost 2 bases, and 19 bases lay in between. This CDR3 has 15 amino acids. The germline V gene has CDR1 SGHAT and CDR2 FQNNGV. CDR3 region: CASQPRGWENYGYTF. The CDR3 DNA sequence: TGTGCCAGTCAACCCCGGGGCTGGGAGAACTATGGCTACACCTTC.

There are a few counts of this clonotype. The J gene is TRBJ2-1, the V gene TRBV27; 8 bases align to TRBD2. This CDR3 region has 16 residues. The germline V gene has CDR1 MNHEY and CDR2 SMNVEV (reference sequence). J lost 2 bases, V lost 0 bases, and 3 bases had no gene match. The CDR3 region is CASSLSATSAYNEQFF. The CDR3 DNA is TGTGCCAGCAGTTTATCGGCGACTAGCGCCTACAATGAGCAGTTCTTC.

This clonotype was observed many times. V gene TRBV5-5 combines with J gene TRBJ2-7; TRBD1 might be the D (5 bases). The CDR3 runs 16 residues. Looked up from germline, CDR1 is SGHKS and CDR2 is YYEKEE (reference sequence). Trimming cost V 3 bases and J 6 bases, with 22 bases left between them. The CDR3, as DNA: TGTGCCAGCAGCTGTTTTCTTGGGCCAGGGTGTGGCGAGCAGTACTTC. It specifies CASSCFLGPGCGEQYF.

The sample holds many counts of this clonotype. The J gene is TRBJ1-5, the V gene TRBV6-6; the D gene is possibly TRBD1 (6 bases). The V gene's germline CDR1 is MNHNY and CDR2 SVGAGI (reference sequence). With 8 bases removed from V and 7 bases from J, the gap between germline ends came to 15 bases. The CDR3 extends over 13 amino acids. The CDR3 loop reads CASQRGTNQPQHF. The CDR3 region has the DNA TGTGCCAGCCAAAGGGGGACAAACCAGCCCCAGCATTTT.

The table lists this clonotype with many counts. The V call is TRBV5-1, the J call TRBJ2-5; D gene ambiguous. The CDR3 is 12 amino acids. Germline V gene sequence: CDR1 SGHRS, CDR2 YFSETQ. The V end was cut by 5 bases, the J end by 1 base, with 6 bases between. CDR3 residues: CASRDPQETQYF. CDR3 in DNA: TGCGCCAGCAGGGACCCCCAAGAGACCCAGTACTTC.

The sample holds many counts of this clonotype. The genes are TRBV5-5 and TRBJ2-7; D uncertain. Germline-derived CDR1 and CDR2 are SGHKS and YYEKEE (reference sequence). The CDR3 loop spans 15 amino acids. The V gene lost 0 bases and the J gene lost 4 bases, with 14 bases spanning the gap. CDR3 sequence reads: CASSLAKRGPYEQYF. Here the CDR3 DNA reads TGTGCCAGCAGCTTGGCCAAAAGAGGACCTTACGAGCAGTACTTC.

Many counts were recorded for this clonotype. V and J are TRBV20-1 and TRBJ2-7; TRBD1 matches at 7 bases. After removal of 5 bases from V and 4 bases from J, the junction contained 2 bases not matched to a gene. CDR1 and CDR2 from the germline V gene are DFQATT and SNEGSKA (reference sequence). The CDR3 length is 11 residues. The CDR3 coding sequence is TGCAGTGCTCCGACAGGGTACGAGCAGTACTTC. It translates to CSAPTGYEQYF.

Of note for this clonotype: This may come from a read error, since a much larger clone is one base off. The chain is built from TRBV27 and TRBJ1-5; weak D call: TRBD1 (5 bases). Germline lookup yields CDR1 MNHEY and CDR2 SMNVEV (reference sequence). The CDR3 runs to 15 residues. V was clipped by 6 bases and J by 5 bases, with 17 bases between them. The CDR3 loop reads CASSSGTTPYQPQHF. CDR3 sequence (DNA): TGTGCCAGCAGCTCCGGGACGACACCCTATCAGCCCCAGCATTTT.

This clonotype has a count of ten or more. The V call is TRBV2, the J call TRBJ1-5; TRBD1 matches 9 bases. CDR3 size: 15 residues. The V and J ends lost 2 bases and 4 bases, in that order; junction bases with no gene match: 3. Germline V gene sequence: CDR1 SNHLY, CDR2 FYNNEI. CDR3 bases: TGTGCCAGCAGTGAACAGACAGGGGGGAATCAGCCCCAGCATTTT. Residues: CASSEQTGGNQPQHF.

This clonotype has more than one count but fewer than ten. The chain combines TRBV4-1 with TRBJ1-6, with D hard to call. Germline V gives CDR1 MGHRA, CDR2 YSYEKL. V was trimmed by 4 bases and J by 6 bases, leaving 16 bases between them. This CDR3 contains 16 residues. DNA of the CDR3: TGCGCCAGCAGCCTGGAGGCGGCAGGACCTAATTCACCCCTCCACTTT. It encodes CASSLEAAGPNSPLHF.

The chain carries TRBV28 and TRBJ2-7, with 8 nucleotides matching TRBD1. This CDR3 comprises 15 residues. Losses at the gene ends were 5 bases for V and 2 bases for J; bases not matched to a gene: 8. Looked up from germline, CDR1 is MDHEN and CDR2 is SYDVKM. The CDR3 reads CASSPQGVLPYEQYF. The CDR3 DNA follows: TGTGCCAGCAGTCCACAGGGGGTTTTACCCTACGAGCAGTACTTC.

This clonotype was observed at least ten times. The V and J genes are TRBV12-3 or TRBV12-4 and TRBJ2-1; 8 bases map to TRBD2. With 3 bases clipped from V and 8 bases from J, the junction kept 9 bases outside the gene matches. This CDR3 region has 15 residues. This chain's CDR3 is CASSFDPGLGYEQFF. CDR3 bases: TGTGCCAGCAGTTTCGACCCGGGACTAGGTTATGAGCAGTTCTTC.

This clonotype occurred many times. V is TRBV27 and J is TRBJ2-1, with a possible D match to TRBD2 (6 bases). CDR1 and CDR2 (germline): MNHEY, SMNVEV (reference sequence). This CDR3 is 14 amino acids long. Trimming stripped 2 bases from V and 7 bases from J, with 12 bases between. The CDR3 here is CASSLGAGWNEQFF. The CDR3 DNA reads as TGTGCCAGCAGTTTAGGAGCGGGTTGGAATGAGCAGTTCTTC.